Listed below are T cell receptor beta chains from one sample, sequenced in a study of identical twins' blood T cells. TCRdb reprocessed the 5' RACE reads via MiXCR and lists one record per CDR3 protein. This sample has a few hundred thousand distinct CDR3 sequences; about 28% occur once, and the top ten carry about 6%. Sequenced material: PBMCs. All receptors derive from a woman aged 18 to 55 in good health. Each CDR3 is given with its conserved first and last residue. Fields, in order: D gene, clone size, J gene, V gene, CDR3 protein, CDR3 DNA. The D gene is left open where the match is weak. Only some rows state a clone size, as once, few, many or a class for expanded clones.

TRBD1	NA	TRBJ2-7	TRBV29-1	CSVEDRGNSYEQYF	TGCAGCGTTGAAGACAGGGGGAACTCCTACGAGCAGTACTTC
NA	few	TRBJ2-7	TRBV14	CASSQTLAHEQYF	TGTGCCAGCAGCCAAACCCTAGCGCACGAGCAGTACTTC
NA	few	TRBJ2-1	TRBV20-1	CSAPPSGRRNEQFF	TGCAGTGCCCCCCCAAGTGGGAGAAGGAATGAGCAGTTCTTC
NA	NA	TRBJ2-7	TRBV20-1	CSAPVTSYEQCF	TGCAGTGCCCCAGTCACCTCCTACGAGCAGTGCTTC
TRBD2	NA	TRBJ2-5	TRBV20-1	CSAIGSGSFQETQYF	TGCAGTGCTATCGGGAGCGGGAGCTTTCAAGAGACCCAGTACTTC
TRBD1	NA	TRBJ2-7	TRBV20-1	CSARELGQSYEQYF	TGCAGTGCTAGAGAATTGGGACAGTCCTACGAGCAGTACTTC
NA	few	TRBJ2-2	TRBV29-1	CSVAGSAGELFF	TGCAGCGTTGCAGGGAGCGCCGGGGAGCTGTTTTTT
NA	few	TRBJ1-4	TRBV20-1	CSARRADEKLFF	TGCAGTGCCAGAAGGGCGGATGAAAAACTGTTTTTT
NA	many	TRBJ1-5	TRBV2	CASRDGVGQPQHF	TGTGCCAGCAGGGACGGGGTTGGTCAGCCCCAGCATTTT
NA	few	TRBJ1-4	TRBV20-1	CSAPYCEKLFF	TGCAGTGCACCGTACTGTGAAAAACTGTTTTTT
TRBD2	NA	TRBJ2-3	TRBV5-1	CASSTSGSLDTQYF	TGCGCCAGCAGTACTAGCGGGAGTTTGGATACGCAGTATTTT
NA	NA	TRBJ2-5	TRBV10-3	CAISESNSLETQYF	TGTGCCATCAGTGAGTCGAATAGCCTTGAGACCCAGTACTTC
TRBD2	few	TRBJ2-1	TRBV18	CASSPLGGRYNEQFF	TGTGCCAGCTCACCACTGGGCGGGAGGTACAATGAGCAGTTCTTC
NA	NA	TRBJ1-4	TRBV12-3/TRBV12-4	CASSDDRINEKLFF	TGTGCCAGCAGCGACGACAGGATTAATGAAAAACTGTTTTTT
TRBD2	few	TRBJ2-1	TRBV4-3	CASSRSGLRDNEQFF	TGCGCCAGCAGCCGCTCGGGACTAAGAGACAATGAGCAGTTCTTC
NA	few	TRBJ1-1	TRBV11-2	CASSSNGRTAAFF	TGTGCCAGCAGCTCAAACGGGAGGACTGCGGCTTTCTTT
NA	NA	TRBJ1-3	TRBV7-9	CASSLARISGNTIYF	TGTGCCAGCAGCTTAGCAAGGATCTCTGGAAACACCATATATTTT
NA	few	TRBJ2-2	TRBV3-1	CASSQELGYTGELFF	TGTGCCAGCAGCCAGGAACTGGGGTACACCGGGGAGCTGTTTTTT